This TCR beta chain was recovered during a study of shared clonotypes between healthy human individuals. About the research overall: Contributing individuals were a couple of females and a few males aged 18 to 49. Regarding the study as a whole: Naive subsets usually exceeded memory subsets in estimated richness.

In the naive CD8 group, cells lacked CD45RO and were positively selected for CCR7, so terminally differentiated effector memory CD45RA+ cells were left out. The sorted-subset replicate PCRs were given 150 to 250 ng DNA, which is 31,000 or so T cell genomes. Methods used by the authors: Without quality scores, immunoSEQ junctional reads could not be filtered like full-length reads. The repertoire was sequenced with immunoSEQ multiplex PCR; TCRdb's copy has only in-frame clones and lacks some. V and J calls and clone size come straight from that table; D and trimming were deduced from the DNA. The sample has about 2.2 million clones, just over 90% seen once. With respect to this clone: What it binds is unknown.

CDR3 length equals 16 residues. Germline CDR1 and CDR2: SEHNR and FQNEAQ (reference sequence). Material for sequencing was naive CD8+ T cells from PBMCs. This chain connects TRBV7-9 to TRBJ2-5, with TRBD2 matching over 7 bases. The J call may be incorrect, as the DNA end agrees better with TRBJ2-7. The receptor comes from a man in his late teens or twenties in good health. Some clones in this sample may be carry-over from other donors' samples. The CDR3 spells CASSSGKGGGSYEQYF. CDR3 nucleotides: TGTGCCAGCAGCTCCGGTAAGGGCGGGGGTTCCTACGAGCAGTACTTC.